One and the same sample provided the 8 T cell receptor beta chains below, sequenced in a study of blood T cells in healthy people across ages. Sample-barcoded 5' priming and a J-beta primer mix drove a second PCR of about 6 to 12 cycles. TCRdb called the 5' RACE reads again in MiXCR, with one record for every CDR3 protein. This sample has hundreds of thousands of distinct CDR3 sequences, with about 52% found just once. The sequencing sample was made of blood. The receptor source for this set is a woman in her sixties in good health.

As DNA, the CDR3 is TGTGCCAGCAGTCCCCCGGGGACAGACTACGAGCAGTACTTC. Translated, it gives CASSPPGTDYEQYF. The chain carries TRBV12-3 or TRBV12-4 and TRBJ2-7, with 7 bases matching TRBD1. The V gene end was trimmed by 5 bases and the J gene end by 3 bases; junction bases not matched to a gene: 7. The CDR3 spans 14 residues.

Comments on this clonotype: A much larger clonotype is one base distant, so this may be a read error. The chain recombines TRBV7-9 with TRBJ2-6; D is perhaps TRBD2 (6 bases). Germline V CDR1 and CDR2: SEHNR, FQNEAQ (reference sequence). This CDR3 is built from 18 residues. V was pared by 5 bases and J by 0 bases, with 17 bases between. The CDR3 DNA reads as TGTGCCAGCAGCCCGGGGTCGGGAGATGGCTCTGGGGCCAACGTCCTGACTTTC. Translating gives CASSPGSGDGSGANVLTF.

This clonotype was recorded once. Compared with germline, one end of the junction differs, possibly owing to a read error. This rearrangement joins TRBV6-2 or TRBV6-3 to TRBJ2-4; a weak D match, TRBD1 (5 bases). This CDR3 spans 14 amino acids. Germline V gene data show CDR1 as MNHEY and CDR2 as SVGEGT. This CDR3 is CATLNGLDKSIQYF. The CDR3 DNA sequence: TGTGCCACCCTCAACGGGTTGGACAAAAGCATTCAGTACTTC.

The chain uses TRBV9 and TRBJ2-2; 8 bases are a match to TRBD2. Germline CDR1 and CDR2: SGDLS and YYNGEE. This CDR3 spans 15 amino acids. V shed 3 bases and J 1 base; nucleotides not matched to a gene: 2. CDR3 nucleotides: TGTGCCAGCAGCGCGACTAGCGAGAACACCGGGGAGCTGTTTTTT. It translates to CASSATSENTGELFF.

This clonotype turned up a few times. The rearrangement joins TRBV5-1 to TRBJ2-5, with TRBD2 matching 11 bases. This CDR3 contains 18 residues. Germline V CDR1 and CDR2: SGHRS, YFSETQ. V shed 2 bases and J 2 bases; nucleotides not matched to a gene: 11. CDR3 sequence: CASSFGVPGLAEQETQYF. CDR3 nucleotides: TGCGCCAGCAGCTTTGGCGTGCCGGGACTAGCGGAACAAGAGACCCAGTACTTC. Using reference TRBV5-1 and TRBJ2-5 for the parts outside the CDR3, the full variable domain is KAGVTQTPRYLIKTRGQQVTLSCSPISGHRSVSWYQQTPGQGLQFLFEYFSETQRNKGNFPGRFSGRQFSNSRSEMNVSTLELGDSALYLCASSFGVPGLAEQETQYFGPGTRLLVL.

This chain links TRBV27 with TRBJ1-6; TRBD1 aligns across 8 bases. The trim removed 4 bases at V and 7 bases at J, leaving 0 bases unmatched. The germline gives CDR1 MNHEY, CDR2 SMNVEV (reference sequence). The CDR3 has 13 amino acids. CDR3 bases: TGTGCCAGCAGTTCAGGGGGCAATTCACCCCTCCACTTT. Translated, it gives CASSSGGNSPLHF.

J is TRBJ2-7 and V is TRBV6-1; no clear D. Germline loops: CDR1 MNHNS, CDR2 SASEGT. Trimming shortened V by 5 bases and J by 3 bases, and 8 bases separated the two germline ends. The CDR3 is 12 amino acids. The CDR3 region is CASSLDHYEQYF. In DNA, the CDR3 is TGTGCCAGCAGTCTGGATCACTACGAGCAGTACTTC.

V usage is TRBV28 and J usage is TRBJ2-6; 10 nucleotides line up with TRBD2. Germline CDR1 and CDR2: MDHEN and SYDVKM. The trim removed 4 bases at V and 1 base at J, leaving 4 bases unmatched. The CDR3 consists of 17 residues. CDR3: CASSSSGRGSGANVLTF. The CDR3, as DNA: TGTGCCAGCAGTTCTAGCGGGAGAGGGTCTGGGGCCAACGTCCTGACTTTC.